A selection of T cell receptor beta chains follows, all from one sample in a study of OX40 agonist ivuxolimab in advanced cancers. Clones were sequenced by immunoSEQ multiplex PCR, and TCRdb holds only the in-frame ones, with some missing. The table shows 40,000 to 45,000 clones, with around 84% occurring only once. The sequencing used CD4+ or CD8+ T cells sorted from blood, collected in a trial of the OX40 agonist ivuxolimab. These receptor sequences come from an adult with an advanced solid tumor such as melanoma, head and neck, liver or kidney cancer. Each CDR3 is given without its conserved first and last residue. The order of the fields is V gene, CDR3 protein.

V gene: TRBV10-1
CDR3 protein: ASSVDKFNSPLH

V gene: TRBV27
CDR3 protein: ASSFRASSYEQY

V gene: TRBV5-4
CDR3 protein: ASSGGQGGYNEQF

V gene: TRBV6-1
CDR3 protein: ATTPGGGYGYT

V gene: TRBV9
CDR3 protein: ASSPHPGQNTEAF

V gene: TRBV27
CDR3 protein: ASSLWSTDTQY

V gene: TRBV4-2
CDR3 protein: ASSQEVGQGDYYT

V gene: TRBV2
CDR3 protein: ASRDGQETQY

V gene: TRBV5-1
CDR3 protein: ASRPQGSGEKLF

V gene: TRBV4-1
CDR3 protein: ASRQSILTDTEAF

V gene: TRBV12-5
CDR3 protein: ASGLSRGTEAF

V gene: TRBV6-5
CDR3 protein: ATFLGDTEAF

V gene: TRBV6-5
CDR3 protein: ASSYGTNYGYT

V gene: TRBV4-1
CDR3 protein: ASSAWGGETQY